The 11 T cell receptor beta chains given below trace back to one sample, sequenced in a study of CD8 T cells in ankylosing spondylitis. Findings and caveats of the study: Apparently characteristic of ankylosing spondylitis blood was a TCR beta motif (eight highly homologous variants).

TCRdb reprocessed the 5' RACE reads with MiXCR, giving one entry per CDR3 protein. The sample has approximately 500,000 distinct CDR3 sequences, approximately 11% seen once. Their cognate antigens are unknown. Sequencing used blood, either unsorted or a sorted T cell fraction (not recorded which). These receptors were taken from a male donor with ankylosing spondylitis.

This clonotype showed up many times. The chain is built from TRBV29-1 and TRBJ1-1, with 8 bases matching TRBD1. With V trimmed by 0 bases and J by 5 bases, 5 bases remained unmatched. CDR1 is SQVTM and CDR2 is ANQGSEA in the germline V gene. CDR3 size: 14 residues. The chain's CDR3 is CSVEDGQGATEAFF. CDR3 DNA: TGCAGCGTTGAAGATGGGCAGGGGGCAACTGAAGCTTTCTTT.

In its sample, this clonotype was seen many times. The genes are TRBV20-1 and TRBJ1-5; 9 bases match TRBD1. The CDR3 is 16 amino acids. Germline CDR1 is DFQATT and CDR2 is SNEGSKA (reference sequence). With V trimmed by 4 bases and J by 4 bases, 11 bases remained unmatched. The CDR3 loop reads CSATLRGTGKNQPQHF. In nucleotides, the CDR3 is TGCAGTGCTACTCTACGAGGGACAGGGAAAAATCAGCCCCAGCATTTT.

The CDR3 DNA sequence: TGTGCCAGCAGCAGCCCCATCAGCGGGAGTCTAGTGGGGACCCAGTACTTC. It encodes CASSSPISGSLVGTQYF. V is TRBV3-1 and J is TRBJ2-5, with TRBD2 matching 8 bases. The CDR3 contains 17 residues. Looked up from germline, CDR1 is LGHDT and CDR2 is YNNKEL (reference sequence). Germline trimming cut 5 bases from V and 7 bases from J; bases unmatched to any gene: 18.

This sequence joins TRBV6-1 and TRBJ1-4; D remains unclear. Germline V CDR1 and CDR2: MNHNS, SASEGT. The CDR3 runs to 13 residues. The V gene lost 6 bases and the J gene lost 5 bases, with 10 bases spanning the gap. CDR3 protein: CASRRTTNEKLFF. CDR3 bases: TGTGCCAGCAGAAGGACCACAAATGAAAAACTGTTTTTT.

The rearrangement uses TRBV2 and TRBJ2-7; 13 bases are a match to TRBD2. V lost 2 bases and J lost 6; bases outside the gene matches: 4. This CDR3 has 15 residues. CDR1 is SNHLY and CDR2 is FYNNEI in the germline V gene. The CDR3 nucleotides are TGTGCCAGCAGTGAATGGACTAGCGGGAGAGGCGAGCAGTACTTC. Encoded protein: CASSEWTSGRGEQYF. The variable domain in full, completed from reference TRBV2 and TRBJ2-7, reads EPEVTQTPSHQVTQMGQEVILRCVPISNHLYFYWYRQILGQKVEFLVSFYNNEISEKSEIFDDQFSVERPDGSNFTLKIRSTKLEDSAMYFCASSEWTSGRGEQYFGPGTRLTVT.

The chain couples TRBV12-3 or TRBV12-4 to TRBJ1-3, with 9 bases fitting TRBD1. The CDR3 extends over 14 amino acids. V was clipped by 7 bases and J by 3 bases; unmatched bases: 4. CDR3 region: CASNTGGYGNTIYF. For the CDR3, the DNA is TGTGCCAGCAACACAGGGGGCTATGGAAACACCATATATTTT.

This clonotype was detected many times. The rearrangement links TRBV11-2 to TRBJ2-1, with D maybe TRBD2 (6 bases). Germline lookup yields CDR1 SGHAT and CDR2 FQNNGV. V lost 4 bases, J lost 2 bases, and 9 bases lay in between. This CDR3 comprises 14 residues. In DNA, the CDR3 is TGTGCCAGCAGCTCAATAGCGGCCTACAATGAGCAGTTCTTC. Protein: CASSSIAAYNEQFF.

The rearrangement uses TRBV20-1 and TRBJ2-1; D is undetermined. The CDR3 extends over 10 amino acids. The V and J ends lost 4 bases and 7 bases respectively, with 5 bases between them. CDR1 and CDR2 (germline): DFQATT, SNEGSKA (reference sequence). The CDR3 coding sequence is TGCAGTGCTATAATGAATGAGCAGTTCTTC. Residues: CSAIMNEQFF.

In regard to this clonotype: Germline and junction disagree at one end, which may indicate a read error. V and J are TRBV5-6 and TRBJ1-2; D possibly corresponds to TRBD1 (5 bases). Germline V gene sequence: CDR1 SGHDT, CDR2 YYEEEE. This CDR3 is built from 15 residues. The CDR3 region is CASSFGRDGIYGYTF. The CDR3 coding sequence is TGTGCCAGCAGCTTTGGGCGGGACGGAATCTATGGCTACACTTTC.

This chain joins TRBV20-1 and TRBJ2-1, with a tentative D call TRBD2 (6 bases). This CDR3 spans 14 amino acids. Deletions cut 7 bases from V and 4 bases from J, with 17 bases between. Germline V gene sequence: CDR1 DFQATT, CDR2 SNEGSKA (reference sequence). The CDR3 is CSDRETGPYNEQFF. CDR3 coding DNA: TGCAGTGATCGGGAGACCGGACCTTACAATGAGCAGTTCTTC.

Ten or more counts support this clonotype. The chain links TRBV4-2 to TRBJ2-1, with 7 bases fitting TRBD1. Germline values: CDR1 LGHNA, CDR2 YNFKEQ. The J segment lost 10 bases and the V segment lost 3 bases, leaving 9 bases of the junction unmatched. CDR3 size: 14 residues. The CDR3 loop is CASSQGQKKEEQFF. CDR3 bases: TGTGCCAGCAGCCAGGGACAGAAGAAAGAGGAGCAGTTCTTC.